This is a list of T cell receptor beta chains from one sample in a study of T cell repertoires in cytomegalovirus infection. Their antigen targets remain unknown. TCRdb re-called the reads through MiXCR, storing one row per CDR3 protein. The sample gives 100,000 to 120,000 distinct CDR3 sequences, 30% of which show up once; around two fifths is in the top ten. The specimen comprised CD8+ T cells from cultured PBMCs, sampled from culture after CMV antigen stimulation. Receptors were obtained from a human donor in good health (CMV status not recorded). Some clones in this sample may be carry-over from other donors' samples. Both conserved end residues are part of each CDR3. The D gene is left open where the match is weak. The size of a clone is reported for some rows only, either as once, few or many, or as a class for expanded clones.

CDR3nt: TGCGCCAGCAGCCAAGATTCAGTAGGAGTAGGGGGGGAAACCACTGAAGCTTTCTTT; CDR3aa: CASSQDSVGVGGETTEAFF; d_gene: NA; v_gene: TRBV4-3; j_gene: TRBJ1-1; abundance: few
CDR3nt: TGCGCCAGCAGCCAAGAAAGGGCTAGCGGGGGGATCCCGGCGAGGAATGAGCAGTTCTTC; CDR3aa: CASSQERASGGIPARNEQFF; d_gene: TRBD2; v_gene: TRBV4-1; j_gene: TRBJ2-1; abundance: NA
CDR3nt: TGTGCCAGCTCACCCCGGGACAGGGGTACTTACTATGGCTACACCTTC; CDR3aa: CASSPRDRGTYYGYTF; d_gene: TRBD1; v_gene: TRBV18; j_gene: TRBJ1-2; abundance: many
CDR3nt: TGTGCCAGCAGCTTAGGGGGGACATATCAGCCCCAGCATTTT; CDR3aa: CASSLGGTYQPQHF; d_gene: NA; v_gene: TRBV7-9; j_gene: TRBJ1-5; abundance: few
CDR3nt: TGTGCCAGCTGCGTCACTCAGGGTTACGAGCAGTACTTC; CDR3aa: CASCVTQGYEQYF; d_gene: NA; v_gene: TRBV6-1; j_gene: TRBJ2-7; abundance: large
CDR3nt: TGTGCCAGCAGCTTGATCTGGCAGGGCGACACTGAAGCTTTCTTT; CDR3aa: CASSLIWQGDTEAFF; d_gene: NA; v_gene: TRBV7-2; j_gene: TRBJ1-1; abundance: NA
CDR3nt: TGTGCCAGTAAACAGGGGGCTGGCTATGGCTACACCTTC; CDR3aa: CASKQGAGYGYTF; d_gene: TRBD1; v_gene: TRBV19; j_gene: TRBJ1-2; abundance: NA
CDR3nt: TGCGCCAGCAGCTCTGGAGTTAAGCAGTACTTC; CDR3aa: CASSSGVKQYF; d_gene: NA; v_gene: TRBV4-1; j_gene: TRBJ2-7; abundance: NA
CDR3nt: TGTGCCAGCAGCTTACTAGCGGGGGGGCCGTTGGGGGGTACGCAGTATTTT; CDR3aa: CASSLLAGGPLGGTQYF; d_gene: TRBD2; v_gene: TRBV7-2; j_gene: TRBJ2-3; abundance: few
CDR3nt: TGTGCCAGCAGCTTAAAAAAGGACAGGGCCTCAACTCGCTCCTACAATGAGCAGTTCTTC; CDR3aa: CASSLKKDRASTRSYNEQFF; d_gene: TRBD1; v_gene: TRBV7-8; j_gene: TRBJ2-1; abundance: many
CDR3nt: TGTGCCAGCAGTGTTACAGGGATTGTAGACAATCAGCCCCAGCATTTT; CDR3aa: CASSVTGIVDNQPQHF; d_gene: NA; v_gene: TRBV5-6; j_gene: TRBJ1-5; abundance: NA
CDR3nt: TGCGCCAGCAGCCAACGACAGGGGGACTACAATGAGCAGTTCTTC; CDR3aa: CASSQRQGDYNEQFF; d_gene: TRBD1; v_gene: TRBV4-1; j_gene: TRBJ2-1; abundance: few
CDR3nt: TGTGCCAGCAGCTCGGCCCCACCGGGACTAGCGGGGGGAACGAACACCGGGGAGCTGTTTTTT; CDR3aa: CASSSAPPGLAGGTNTGELFF; d_gene: TRBD2; v_gene: TRBV7-6; j_gene: TRBJ2-2; abundance: few
CDR3nt: TGTGCCAGCAGCTTAGAAAATTCGGATGGCTACACCTTC; CDR3aa: CASSLENSDGYTF; d_gene: NA; v_gene: TRBV7-9; j_gene: TRBJ1-2; abundance: NA